This TCR beta chain was recorded in a study of cytomegalovirus exposure and HLA in healthy donors. Findings and caveats of the study: Most of the CMV-associated TCR beta chains (in a later analysis) appeared to be HLA-restricted. There were three CMV-associated chains whose specificity for CMV antigens was confirmed in vitro. The authors listed around 150 TCR beta chains as cytomegalovirus-associated.

This CDR3 is built from 15 residues. The study ran its PCR with 60 Vbeta and 13 Jbeta primers. Only in-frame clones appear in the TCRdb table, and some are missing; sequencing was by immunoSEQ multiplex PCR. This sample carries about 140,000 clones, roughly 74% of them seen once, and the ten largest clones take about 3.1%. Points on this clone: Its antigen is still unknown.

The J gene is TRBJ1-6, the V gene TRBV21-1; the table's D call, TRBD1, was not checked against the DNA. TRBV21-1 is reported as a pseudogene. Sequencing was performed on PBMCs. The receptor's source is a man aged 40-50 years in good health and CMV-seronegative. CDR3: CASSKDRTDNSPLHF. DNA for the CDR3: TGTGCCAGCAGCAAAGACCGGACAGATAATTCACCCCTCCACTTT.